Shown below are 3 T cell receptor beta chains from a single sample sequenced in a study of shared clonotypes between healthy human individuals. Naive CD8 populations comprised CD45RO-negative cells positively selected for CCR7, excluding terminally differentiated effector memory CD45RA+ cells. Some clones are missing from TCRdb's copy, which holds only in-frame ones; the method was immunoSEQ multiplex PCR. The repertoire holds roughly 2.1 million clones, 93% seen once, with 1.5% to 2% in the top ten. Sequenced: naive CD8+ T cells from PBMCs. The receptors originated from a man in his late teens or twenties in good health. Some clones in this sample may be carry-over from other donors' samples.

The chain employs TRBV27 and TRBJ2-7, with 9 bases aligning to TRBD1. CDR3 size: 16 residues. V lost 3 bases, J lost 4 bases, and 10 bases stayed unmatched. Germline V gives CDR1 MNHEY, CDR2 SMNVEV (reference sequence). CDR3 in amino acids: CASSFSRTGAVYEQYF. CDR3 bases: TGTGCCAGCAGTTTTTCCCGGACAGGGGCCGTATACGAGCAGTACTTC.

With respect to this clone: Other nucleotide sequences in the sample specify the same CDR3. This chain connects TRBV4-1 to TRBJ2-7; TRBD2 matches 10 bases. V shed 1 base, J shed 3 bases, and the junction held 3 bases outside the gene matches. Germline CDR1 MGHRA, CDR2 YSYEKL. This CDR3 spans 15 amino acids. In DNA, the CDR3 is TGCGCCAGCAGCCAAGTGGCTAGCGGGAGCTACGAGCAGTACTTC. This encodes CASSQVASGSYEQYF.

V gene TRBV30 combines with J gene TRBJ2-7; D is unclear. V lost 3 bases and J lost 3, with 9 bases in between. From germline, CDR1 is GTSNPN and CDR2 SVGIG (reference sequence). The CDR3 is 12 residues long. Written as DNA, the CDR3 is TGTGCCTGGAGCGTCCGCATCTACGAGCAGTACTTC. This codes for CAWSVRIYEQYF.